This is a list of T cell receptor beta chains from one sample in a study of identical twins. Via MiXCR, TCRdb re-called the 5' RACE reads, giving one row per CDR3 protein. Of 500,000 or so distinct CDR3 sequences listed, 13% to 15% are singletons. In addition, the sample was reused for a study of yellow fever vaccine responses in identical twins.

Source material: CD4+ T cells sorted from blood. These receptors originate from a young woman in good health. The CDR3 runs from the conserved cysteine through the conserved F or W. A D gene is named only where the DNA matches it firmly. The size field is filled for only some rows; it gives once, few, many or a size class.

clone_size,d_call,v_call,j_call,cdr3_nt,cdr3_aa
NA,NA,TRBV21-1,TRBJ2-7,TGTGCCAGCCCCGGGATCTACGAGCAGTACTTC,CASPGIYEQYF
NA,NA,TRBV7-8,TRBJ2-5,TGTGCCAGCAGCTTATTCGCTGACCAGGGACTGACCTCAAGAAAGACCCAGTACTTC,CASSLFADQGLTSRKTQYF
NA,NA,TRBV5-8,TRBJ2-1,TGTGCCAGCAGCCTCGGTCGTCATGAGCAGTTCTTC,CASSLGRHEQFF
few,NA,TRBV3-1,TRBJ2-7,TGTGCCAGCAGCCAGGACTCCCACCCACGGGGGCAGTACTTC,CASSQDSHPRGQYF
NA,TRBD1,TRBV5-1,TRBJ1-1,TGCGCCAGCAGCCGGGGACAGAAGACCACTGAAGCTTTCTTT,CASSRGQKTTEAFF
NA,NA,TRBV11-2,TRBJ2-3,TGTGCCAGCAGCTCAGACTCTGGCGATACGCAGTATTTT,CASSSDSGDTQYF
NA,TRBD2,TRBV28,TRBJ2-7,TGTGCCAGCAGTTTAGGTCGGGAGGTTAGCTTC,CASSLGREVSF
many,NA,TRBV27,TRBJ2-2,TGTGCCAGCACCCACTGGGGCGTAGCCGGGAGCACCGGGGAGCTGTTTTTT,CASTHWGVAGSTGELFF
NA,TRBD2,TRBV18,TRBJ2-5,TGTACCAGCTCACCTATAGCGGGAGGAGAGACTAAGACCCAGTACTTC,CTSSPIAGGETKTQYF
few,NA,TRBV20-1,TRBJ2-4,TGCAGTGCTAGAGATACTGGCATTCAGTACTTC,CSARDTGIQYF
few,NA,TRBV2,TRBJ2-2,TGTGCCAGCAGTGAAGCGGGAAGGGCCACCGGGGAGCTGTTTTTT,CASSEAGRATGELFF
few,NA,TRBV5-1,TRBJ2-3,TGCGCCAGCAAGGGCGGGCGGAGCACAGATACGCAGTATTTT,CASKGGRSTDTQYF
NA,NA,TRBV21-1,TRBJ2-7,TGTGCCAGCAGCAGAAAACCCCGGGACAGGGACGTCTACGAGCAGTACTTC,CASSRKPRDRDVYEQYF
NA,TRBD2,TRBV6-5,TRBJ2-1,TGTGCCAGCAGTTATCAACTAGCGGGCGGCAACAATGAGCAGTTCTTC,CASSYQLAGGNNEQFF
NA,NA,TRBV5-5,TRBJ1-4,TGTGCCAGCAGCAGAGGTACAGCCCGGGATAATGAAAAACTGTTTTTT,CASSRGTARDNEKLFF
few,NA,TRBV20-1,TRBJ2-1,TGCAGTGCTAGAAATAGCTCCTACAATGAGCAGTTCTTC,CSARNSSYNEQFF
NA,NA,TRBV5-1,TRBJ1-1,TGCGCCAGCAATTTCCGGGACGCCAACACTGAAGCTTTCTTT,CASNFRDANTEAFF
few,TRBD2,TRBV4-1,TRBJ2-5,TGCGCCAGCAGCCTTGGACTAGTCGAGACCCAGTACTTC,CASSLGLVETQYF
few,NA,TRBV5-1,TRBJ2-2,TGCGCCAGCAGCTTTCAGGTCGACACCGGGGAGCTGTTTTTT,CASSFQVDTGELFF
few,NA,TRBV21-1,TRBJ2-5,TGTGCCAGCAGCAAAGCGCGACCCTGGCCTAGCGGGTTCCAAGAGACCCAGTACTTC,CASSKARPWPSGFQETQYF
NA,TRBD2,TRBV5-5,TRBJ2-7,TGTGCCAGCATCGCGTCGGGACTAGCGGGGGCTTACTCCTACGAGCAGTACTTC,CASIASGLAGAYSYEQYF
few,TRBD2,TRBV2,TRBJ2-7,TGTGCCAGCAGCCCACCAATTGGAGTAGCGGGATTTAACGAGCAGTACTTC,CASSPPIGVAGFNEQYF
NA,NA,TRBV28,TRBJ2-1,TGTGCCAGCAGTCGCCGGAGAGAATCGTATGAGCAGTTCTTC,CASSRRRESYEQFF
NA,NA,TRBV2,TRBJ1-6,TGTGCCAGCAGTGATGGGGGATTTTCACCCCTCCACTTT,CASSDGGFSPLHF
many,TRBD2,TRBV7-9,TRBJ2-1,TGTGCCAGCAGCTTAGTTGTTCCGGGGGGTTCAAGTGAGCAGTTCTTC,CASSLVVPGGSSEQFF
many,TRBD2,TRBV12-3/TRBV12-4,TRBJ2-3,TGTGCCAGCAGCTTAGCGGGGGGACGGGATACGCAGTATTTT,CASSLAGGRDTQYF
NA,TRBD1,TRBV4-1,TRBJ2-1,TGCGCCAGCAGCCAAGGGACAGGGGTTGACAATGAGCAGTTCTTC,CASSQGTGVDNEQFF